This TCR beta chain stems from a study of cytomegalovirus exposure and HLA in healthy donors. About the study: About 200 million T cells yielded some 120 million unique TCR beta sequences in earlier analysis.

The PCR used 60 Vbeta and 13 Jbeta primers. In the authors' workflow: Roughly 11 million of the about 80 million unique TCR beta chains counted in a later analysis were shared. TCRdb's table, derived via immunoSEQ multiplex PCR, lists solely in-frame clones and lacks some. The D gene and trimming were derived from the DNA, and the V and J assignments and clone size from that table. The sample has roughly 120,000 clones, roughly 81% seen once; the top ten hold less than 1.1%. This CDR3 contains 14 residues. Germline V gene sequence: CDR1 SEHNR, CDR2 FQNEAQ (reference sequence). Trimming at V came to 2 bases and at J to 1 base, leaving 1 base not matched to a gene.

The receptor comes from a woman in her thirties in good health and CMV-seronegative. The sample was PBMCs. The V call is TRBV7-9, the J call TRBJ2-7; 8 bases are a match to TRBD2. The CDR3 spells CASSLSSGSYEQYF. The CDR3 DNA follows: TGTGCCAGCAGCTTATCTAGCGGGTCCTACGAGCAGTACTTC.